The T cell receptor (beta chain) under discussion was sequenced for a study of cytomegalovirus exposure and HLA in healthy donors. Broader study findings: Beyond CMV serostatus, there was no information to go on about immune exposure. Associated with HLA alleles at 0.05 false discovery rate in a later analysis were around 17,000 TCR beta sequences.

There are a few counts of this clone. Antigen unknown. V lost 5 bases, J lost 6 bases, and 5 bases stayed unmatched. The CDR3 is made up of 14 amino acids. Germline loops: CDR1 MNHEY, CDR2 SMNVEV (reference sequence). It was with 60 Vbeta and 13 Jbeta primers that the PCR ran. Generated by immunoSEQ multiplex PCR, the TCRdb table keeps only in-frame clones and is missing some. The repertoire holds approximately 100,000 clones, with approximately 64% as singletons. The sequenced material came from PBMCs. The sequence derives from a woman between 45 and 65 years old in good health and CMV-seronegative. The V call is TRBV27, the J call TRBJ1-4, with 8 nucleotides matching TRBD1. The CDR3 region has the DNA TGTGCCAGCAGTACATACAGGGGGGATGAAAAACTGTTTTTT. Translating gives CASSTYRGDEKLFF. Supplemented by reference TRBV27 and TRBJ1-4, the full variable domain reads EAQVTQNPRYLITVTGKKLTVTCSQNMNHEYMSWYRQDPGLGLRQIYYSMNVEVTDKGDVPEGYKVSRKEKRNFPLILESPSPNQTSLYFCASSTYRGDEKLFFGSGTQLSVL.